This T cell receptor (beta chain) was identified during a study of T cell responses to AZD1222 COVID-19 vaccine. TCRdb keeps only in-frame clones here, not all; method: immunoSEQ multiplex PCR. The sample comprises 150,000 to 160,000 clones, 90% of which are singletons, and about 19% rests with the top ten. Findings of the study overall: Only 5 or 6 people who got AZD1222 tested seropositive at baseline. After two AZD1222 doses, spike-specific TCR breadth and depth rose versus day 0. Spike was spanned by vaccine-associated CD4 TCRs, with dominance at 160-218 and 743-854.

Note on this clone: Antigen: not known.

The sequencing used peripheral blood, collected on day 0 of AZD1222 vaccination. The receptor was derived from an adult in good health.

CDR3 sequence: CASSPRLAGAREQYF. The CDR3 DNA reads TGTGCCAGCAGCCCGAGGCTAGCGGGAGCTCGGGAGCAGTACTTC. The gene calls are TRBV7-2 and TRBJ2-7; 10 bases fit TRBD2. This CDR3 contains 15 residues. The J segment lost 7 bases and the V segment lost 5 bases, leaving 11 bases of the junction unmatched. Germline CDR1 and CDR2: SGHTA and FQGNSA.